This passage covers 2 T cell receptor beta chains from one sample sequenced in a study of blood T cell repertoires in COVID-19. The table came from immunoSEQ multiplex PCR; TCRdb's copy has only in-frame clones and leaves some out. Among 85,000 to 100,000 clones listed, less than 90% were seen once. The specimen sequenced was peripheral blood. Receptors originate from a man in his sixties with acute or convalescent COVID-19.

The sample holds one count of this clone. The chain has TRBV12-3 or TRBV12-4 and TRBJ1-2; tentative D call: TRBD1 (6 bases). The V end lost 10 bases, the J end lost 8 bases, and 17 bases lay between the germline ends. CDR3 length equals 12 residues. The CDR3 bases are TGTGCCACCACTCGGGGGGCGAGGGGCTACACCTTC. Protein product: CATTRGARGYTF.

This chain connects TRBV30 to TRBJ2-4; D is ambiguous. Trimming shortened V by 1 base and J by 4 bases, and 14 bases separated the two germline ends. There are 15 residues in the CDR3. The germline V gene encodes CDR1 GTSNPN and CDR2 SVGIG (reference sequence). Written as DNA, the CDR3 is TGTGCCTGGAGTGGCCCCCTTACACGAAAAAACATTCAGTACTTC. This codes for CAWSGPLTRKNIQYF. Full variable domain (rest looked up from reference TRBV30 and TRBJ2-4): SQTIHQWPATLVQPVGSPLSLECTVEGTSNPNLYWYRQAAGRGLQLLFYSVGIGQISSEVPQNLSASRPQDRQFILSSKKLLLSDSGFYLCAWSGPLTRKNIQYFGAGTRLSVL.